The 16 T cell receptor beta chains presented below share a single source sample, sequenced in a study of beta chain features in type 1 diabetes. The entirety of the isolated RNA underwent reverse transcription, so expressed TCRB transcripts were sequenced. The assay was immunoSEQ multiplex PCR, and TCRdb's table has in-frame clones only and misses some. This sample has fewer than 16,000 clones, with roughly three quarters found just once. These receptors' antigens are unknown. Regarding the study as a whole: TCRB CDR3s from Type 1 diabetes patients were moderately but significantly shorter in all four CD4+ subsets.

The specimen was stem cell memory CD4+ T cells from blood. The source is a woman aged 18-35 years with type 1 diabetes.

The V and J genes are TRBV19 and TRBJ1-2; 7 nucleotides match TRBD1. There are 15 residues in the CDR3. After removal of 7 bases from V and 2 bases from J, the junction contained 10 bases not matched to a gene. Germline assignment: CDR1 LNHDA and CDR2 SQIVND (reference sequence). Here the CDR3 reads CASTDYTGVNYGYTF. CDR3 nucleotides: TGTGCCAGTACAGACTATACAGGGGTGAACTATGGCTACACCTTC.

This chain uses TRBV18 with TRBJ2-7; 7 bases align to TRBD2. The CDR3 contains 14 residues. Per the germline V gene, CDR1 is KGHSH and CDR2 is LQKENI. V lost 11 bases, J lost 2 bases, and 12 bases stayed unmatched. The CDR3 spells CASSRAGPTYEQYF. The CDR3 nucleotides read TGTGCCTCCTCACGAGCGGGACCCACCTACGAGCAGTACTTC.

The chain has TRBV27 and TRBJ2-7, with 8 bases fitting TRBD2. V lost 6 bases and J lost 4; bases outside the gene matches: 14. CDR3 length equals 16 residues. The germline V gene encodes CDR1 MNHEY and CDR2 SMNVEV (reference sequence). The CDR3 protein is CASRGRFVAGSYEQYF. DNA for the CDR3: TGTGCCAGCAGGGGGAGGTTCGTAGCGGGATCTTACGAGCAGTACTTC.

V gene TRBV5-4 combines with J gene TRBJ1-1; TRBD1 might be the D (5 bases). This CDR3 is built from 14 residues. The germline V gene has CDR1 SGHNT and CDR2 YYREEE (reference sequence). Trimming cost V 4 bases and J 0 bases, with 10 bases left between them. The DNA of the CDR3 is TGTGCCAGCAGCGTACAAGGGGTGAACACTGAAGCTTTCTTT. It yields the protein CASSVQGVNTEAFF.

This chain joins TRBV6-5 and TRBJ2-7; D perhaps matches TRBD2 (6 bases). V gave up 0 bases and J gave up 4 bases, with 7 bases separating them. CDR1 is MNHEY and CDR2 is SVGAGI in the germline V gene. The CDR3 loop spans 13 amino acids. CDR3 DNA sequence: TGTGCCAGCAGTTACTCGGAGGGTTACGAGCAGTACGTC. Amino acids: CASSYSEGYEQYV.

This chain links TRBV9 with TRBJ1-2; no firm D call. Trimming stripped 4 bases from V and 8 bases from J, with 18 bases between. CDR1 is SGDLS and CDR2 is YYNGEE in the germline V gene. CDR3 length: 14 residues. CDR3 sequence (DNA): TGTGCCAGCAGCTCACATCCGGGTGTTACGGGCTACACCTTC. Its translation: CASSSHPGVTGYTF.

This clone appeared a few times. This rearrangement joins TRBV2 to TRBJ1-2, with 8 bases that match TRBD1. CDR3 length: 14 amino acids. CDR1 and CDR2 from the germline V gene are SNHLY and FYNNEI. V gave up 4 bases and J gave up 3 bases; unmatched junction bases: 4. CDR3 sequence (DNA): TGTGCCAGCAGTGCCCCAGGGGGCGACTATGGCTACACCTTC. Residues: CASSAPGGDYGYTF.

J is TRBJ1-2 and V is TRBV29-1; 7 nucleotides agree with TRBD1. Germline CDR1 is SQVTM and CDR2 is ANQGSEA. V lost 7 bases, J lost 3 bases, and 5 bases stayed unmatched. CDR3 length: 12 residues. CDR3 nucleotides: TGCAGCGCCTACAGGGGTTACTATGGCTACACCTTC. This codes for CSAYRGYYGYTF.

The V and J genes are TRBV5-1 and TRBJ1-2, with a possible D match to TRBD1 (6 bases). CDR3 length: 14 residues. CDR1 SGHRS and CDR2 YFSETQ come from the germline V gene. Trimming shortened V by 4 bases and J by 2 bases, and 12 bases separated the two germline ends. CDR3 amino acids: CASSVDSRNYGYTF. The DNA for the CDR3 is TGCGCCAGCAGCGTGGACAGTCGGAACTATGGCTACACCTTC.

The V and J genes are TRBV6-6 and TRBJ2-4; 9 nucleotides align to TRBD2. Germline V gene lookup returns CDR1 MNHNY and CDR2 SVGAGI (reference sequence). V lost 0 bases and J lost 7; bases outside the gene matches: 4. CDR3 length: 15 residues. The CDR3 sequence: CASSYSSGRGNIQYF. The CDR3 nucleotides read TGTGCCAGCAGTTACTCTAGCGGGAGAGGGAACATTCAGTACTTC.

This chain uses TRBV27 with TRBJ1-2; D might be TRBD1 (6 bases). Per the germline V gene, CDR1 is MNHEY and CDR2 is SMNVEV (reference sequence). V dropped 5 bases and J dropped 5 bases, with 18 bases sitting between them. The CDR3 has 15 amino acids. The CDR3: CASSPGWDTWYGYTF. CDR3 bases: TGTGCCAGCAGTCCAGGTTGGGACACATGGTATGGCTACACCTTC.

V gene TRBV30 combines with J gene TRBJ1-1, with a weak D call TRBD1 (5 bases). V lost 3 bases, J lost 4 bases, and 12 bases lay in between. The CDR3 is 13 amino acids. The V gene's germline CDR1 is GTSNPN and CDR2 SVGIG (reference sequence). The chain's CDR3 is CAWSAQVGTEAFF. The CDR3 nucleotides are TGTGCCTGGAGCGCACAGGTCGGCACTGAAGCTTTCTTT.

The chain employs TRBV2 and TRBJ1-2, with D possibly TRBD1 on 6 matching bases. CDR1 and CDR2 from the germline V gene are SNHLY and FYNNEI. This CDR3 is 14 amino acids long. The V gene lost 7 bases and the J gene lost 4 bases, with 16 bases spanning the gap. CDR3: CASIPPGGLYGYTF. CDR3 coding DNA: TGTGCCAGCATCCCACCGGGGGGCCTCTATGGCTACACCTTC.

The chain recombines TRBV27 with TRBJ1-2; D is ambiguous. Germline V gene sequence: CDR1 MNHEY, CDR2 SMNVEV (reference sequence). The CDR3 spans 15 residues. Trimming removed 2 bases from V and 4 bases from J, with 14 bases in between. The CDR3 protein is CASSLRSDSLYGYTF. The CDR3 DNA follows: TGTGCCAGCAGTTTAAGGTCGGATAGCCTCTATGGCTACACCTTC.

The genes are TRBV10-3 and TRBJ2-7; TRBD1 matches 11 bases. V was pared by 10 bases and J by 0 bases, with 2 bases of the junction left unmatched. This CDR3 comprises 13 residues. Per germline, CDR1 ENHRY and CDR2 SYGVKD. CDR3 protein: CATGTGGSYEQYV. CDR3 DNA: TGTGCCACCGGGACAGGGGGCTCCTACGAGCAGTACGTC.

The V gene is TRBV7-9, the J gene TRBJ1-4; D ambiguous. V was shortened by 5 bases and J by 5 bases, with 15 bases between the two germline ends. The CDR3 length is 15 residues. CDR1 and CDR2 (germline): SEHNR, FQNEAQ (reference sequence). The CDR3 is CASSPQDTSNEKLFF. CDR3 in DNA: TGTGCCAGCAGCCCACAAGACACGTCAAATGAAAAACTGTTTTTT.